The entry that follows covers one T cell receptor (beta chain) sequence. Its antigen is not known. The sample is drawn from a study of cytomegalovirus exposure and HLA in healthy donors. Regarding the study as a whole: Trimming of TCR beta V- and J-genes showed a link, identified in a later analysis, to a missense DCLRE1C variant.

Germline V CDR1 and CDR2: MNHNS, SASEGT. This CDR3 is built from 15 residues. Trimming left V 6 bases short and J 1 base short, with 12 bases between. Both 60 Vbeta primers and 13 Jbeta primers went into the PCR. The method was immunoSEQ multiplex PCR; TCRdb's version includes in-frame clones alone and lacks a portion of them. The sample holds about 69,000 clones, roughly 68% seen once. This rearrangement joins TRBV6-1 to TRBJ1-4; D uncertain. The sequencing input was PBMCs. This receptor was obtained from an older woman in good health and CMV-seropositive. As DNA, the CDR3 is TGTGCCAGCAGGGAGTCCCATCTAACTAATGAAAAACTGTTTTTT. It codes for CASRESHLTNEKLFF.